Below are 3 T cell receptor beta chains sequenced from a single sample in a study of blood T cell repertoires in COVID-19. TCRdb keeps only in-frame clones here, not all; method: immunoSEQ multiplex PCR. The sample lists 220,000 or so clones, 86% occurring once. Specimen: PBMCs or T cells enriched from blood (not recorded which). Source of these receptors: a woman between 50 and 59 years old who had recovered from COVID-19.

This clone was recorded only once. The chain employs TRBV7-2 and TRBJ2-7, with 16 bases that match TRBD2. The ends lost 6 bases at V and 6 bases at J; junction bases unmatched: 14. This CDR3 region has 18 residues. Germline values: CDR1 SGHTA, CDR2 FQGNSA. This CDR3 is CASRSPGLAGGFSGEQYF. Written as DNA, the CDR3 is TGTGCCAGCAGGAGCCCGGGACTAGCGGGAGGGTTTTCTGGCGAGCAGTACTTC.

The CDR3 here is CASSGDFSPLQYNEQFF. Here the CDR3 DNA reads TGTGCCAGCAGCGGGGACTTCTCCCCTCTTCAGTACAATGAGCAGTTCTTC. The chain joins TRBV7-2 to TRBJ2-1; D is possibly TRBD2 (6 bases). The CDR3 has 17 amino acids. V was pared by 5 bases and J by 4 bases, with 21 bases between. CDR1 and CDR2 (germline): SGHTA, FQGNSA.

This clone has only a few counts. V is TRBV13 and J is TRBJ1-4; 8 bases are shared with TRBD1. The trim removed 5 bases at V and 8 bases at J, leaving 4 bases unmatched. The germline V gene has CDR1 PRHDT and CDR2 FYEKMQ (reference sequence). CDR3 length equals 13 residues. The CDR3 sequence: CASSPRDREKLFF. The CDR3 nucleotides are TGTGCCAGCAGCCCCCGGGACAGGGAAAAACTGTTTTTT.